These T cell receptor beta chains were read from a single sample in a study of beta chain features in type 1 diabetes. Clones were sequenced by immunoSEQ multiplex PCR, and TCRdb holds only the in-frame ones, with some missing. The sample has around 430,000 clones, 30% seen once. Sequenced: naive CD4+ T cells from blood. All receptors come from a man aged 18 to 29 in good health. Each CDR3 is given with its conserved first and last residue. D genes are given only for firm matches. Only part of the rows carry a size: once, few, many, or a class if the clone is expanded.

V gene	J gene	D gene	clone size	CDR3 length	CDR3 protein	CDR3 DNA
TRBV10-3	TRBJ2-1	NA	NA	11	CAISWEDEQFF	TGTGCCATCAGTTGGGAAGATGAGCAGTTCTTC
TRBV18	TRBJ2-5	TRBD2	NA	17	CASSQLAGAAFEETQYF	TGTGCCAGCTCCCAACTAGCGGGAGCGGCGTTTGAAGAGACCCAGTACTTC
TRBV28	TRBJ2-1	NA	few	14	CASSLGQFYNEQFF	TGTGCCAGCAGTTTGGGTCAGTTCTACAATGAGCAGTTCTTC
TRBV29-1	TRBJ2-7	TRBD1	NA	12	CSVRDRVSEQYF	TGCAGCGTTAGGGACAGGGTCAGCGAGCAGTACTTC
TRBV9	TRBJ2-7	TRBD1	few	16	CASSRKGQGYSYEQYF	TGTGCCAGCAGCCGCAAAGGACAGGGATACTCCTACGAGCAGTACTTC
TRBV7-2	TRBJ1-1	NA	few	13	CASSSPRDTEAFF	TGTGCCAGCAGCTCCCCTCGGGACACTGAAGCTTTCTTT
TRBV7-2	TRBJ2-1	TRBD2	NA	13	CASTLAGDNEQFF	TGTGCCAGCACCTTAGCGGGGGACAATGAGCAGTTCTTC
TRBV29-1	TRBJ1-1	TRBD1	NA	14	CSVRTGGSGTEAFF	TGCAGCGTGAGGACAGGGGGCTCGGGCACTGAAGCTTTCTTT
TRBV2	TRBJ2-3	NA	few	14	CASKSAHPPDTQYF	TGTGCCAGCAAGTCGGCCCACCCTCCAGATACGCAGTATTTT
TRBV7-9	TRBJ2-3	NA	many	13	CASSLDSTDTQYF	TGTGCCAGCAGCTTGGACAGCACAGATACGCAGTATTTT
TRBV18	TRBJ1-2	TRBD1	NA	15	CASSPQGAGFGGYTF	TGTGCCAGCTCACCACAGGGGGCAGGCTTTGGAGGCTACACCTTC
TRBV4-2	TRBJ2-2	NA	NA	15	CASSQDVGITGELFF	TGTGCCAGCAGCCAAGATGTGGGGATCACCGGGGAGCTGTTTTTT
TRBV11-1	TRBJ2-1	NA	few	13	CASSLVHPNEQFF	TGTGCCAGCAGCTTAGTGCACCCTAATGAGCAGTTCTTC
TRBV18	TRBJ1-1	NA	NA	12	CASSRMNTEAFF	TGTGCCAGCTCACGCATGAACACTGAAGCTTTCTTT
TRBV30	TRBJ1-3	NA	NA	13	CAPPRGTGNTIYF	TGTGCCCCCCCGAGAGGGACTGGAAACACCATATATTTT
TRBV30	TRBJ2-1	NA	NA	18	CAWSVRAVKGRKHNEQFF	TGTGCCTGGAGTGTTCGGGCAGTTAAGGGGCGGAAACACAATGAGCAGTTCTTC
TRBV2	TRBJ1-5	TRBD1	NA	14	CASSGQGGNQPQHF	TGTGCCAGCAGTGGACAGGGAGGCAATCAGCCCCAGCATTTT
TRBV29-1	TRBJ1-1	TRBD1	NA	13	CSVRTGLDTEAFF	TGCAGCGTTAGGACAGGCTTGGACACTGAAGCTTTCTTT
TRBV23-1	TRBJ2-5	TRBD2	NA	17	CASSREIQLAGEKTQYF	TGCGCCAGCAGTCGGGAGATACAACTAGCGGGAGAAAAGACCCAGTACTTC
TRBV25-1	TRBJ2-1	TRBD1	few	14	CASSTGEVGNEQFF	TGTGCCAGCAGCACAGGGGAAGTGGGCAATGAGCAGTTCTTC
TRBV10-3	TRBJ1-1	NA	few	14	CAISVQGSGTEAFF	TGTGCCATCAGTGTACAGGGATCGGGCACTGAAGCTTTCTTT
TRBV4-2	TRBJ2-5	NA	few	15	CASSQVDPSGETQYF	TGTGCCAGCAGCCAAGTCGATCCCAGCGGAGAGACCCAGTACTTC
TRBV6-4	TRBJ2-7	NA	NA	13	CASSWDTRGEQYF	TGTGCCAGCAGTTGGGACACCCGTGGCGAGCAGTACTTC
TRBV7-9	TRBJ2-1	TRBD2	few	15	CASSPAGTSSGEQFF	TGTGCCAGCAGCCCGGCCGGGACTAGCAGCGGCGAGCAGTTCTTC
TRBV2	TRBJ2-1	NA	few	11	CARTAYNEQFF	TGTGCCAGGACAGCTTACAATGAGCAGTTCTTC
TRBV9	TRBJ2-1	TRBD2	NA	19	CASSWDSEREGPRYNEQFF	TGTGCCAGCAGCTGGGACAGCGAGCGGGAGGGCCCTAGGTACAATGAGCAGTTCTTC